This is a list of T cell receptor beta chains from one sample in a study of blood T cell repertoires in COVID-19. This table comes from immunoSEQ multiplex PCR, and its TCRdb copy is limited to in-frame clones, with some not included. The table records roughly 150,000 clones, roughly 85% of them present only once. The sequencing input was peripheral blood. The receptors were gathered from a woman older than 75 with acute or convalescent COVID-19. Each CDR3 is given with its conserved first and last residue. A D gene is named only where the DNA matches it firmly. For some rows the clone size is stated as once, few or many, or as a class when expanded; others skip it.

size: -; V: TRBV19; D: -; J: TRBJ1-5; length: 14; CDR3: CASTVTGSNQPQHF; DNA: TGTGCCAGTACCGTGACAGGTAGCAATCAGCCCCAGCATTTT
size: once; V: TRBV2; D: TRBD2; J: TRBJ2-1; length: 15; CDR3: CASSVGLAGVGEQFF; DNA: TGTGCCAGCAGTGTGGGACTAGCGGGAGTGGGTGAGCAGTTCTTC
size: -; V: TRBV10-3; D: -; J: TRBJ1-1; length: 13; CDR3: CAISRIRDTEAFF; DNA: TGTGCCATCAGTCGCATCCGGGACACTGAAGCTTTCTTT
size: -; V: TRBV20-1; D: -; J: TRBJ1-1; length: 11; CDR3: CSARDLSEAFF; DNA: TGCAGTGCTAGAGACCTCAGTGAAGCTTTCTTT
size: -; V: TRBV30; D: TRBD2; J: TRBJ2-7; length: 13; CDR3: CASLTSGGSEQYF; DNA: TGTGCCTCCTTGACTAGCGGGGGAAGCGAGCAGTACTTC
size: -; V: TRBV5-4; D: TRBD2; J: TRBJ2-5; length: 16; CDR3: CASSLGSSGGIETQYF; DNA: TGTGCCAGCAGCTTGGGTTCCAGCGGGGGGATCGAGACCCAGTACTTC
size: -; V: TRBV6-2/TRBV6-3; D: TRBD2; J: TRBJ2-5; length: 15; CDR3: CASSLERGGSETQYF; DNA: TGTGCCAGCAGCTTAGAGCGGGGGGGATCGGAGACCCAGTACTTC
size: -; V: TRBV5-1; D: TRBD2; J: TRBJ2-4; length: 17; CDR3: CASSKNLAGGVINIQYF; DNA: TGCGCCAGCTCCAAAAATCTAGCGGGAGGAGTCATAAACATTCAGTACTTC
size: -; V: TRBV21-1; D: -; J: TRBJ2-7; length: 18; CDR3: CASSKVVGRDTPCYEQYF; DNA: TGTGCCAGCAGCAAAGTGGTAGGAAGAGACACACCATGTTACGAGCAGTACTTC
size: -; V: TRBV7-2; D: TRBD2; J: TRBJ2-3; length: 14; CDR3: CASSSGLATDTQYF; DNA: TGTGCCAGCAGCTCGGGACTAGCCACAGATACGCAGTATTTT
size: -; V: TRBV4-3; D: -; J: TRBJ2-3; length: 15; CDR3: CASSQDVRSTDTQYF; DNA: TGCGCCAGCAGCCAAGACGTCAGGAGCACAGATACGCAGTATTTT
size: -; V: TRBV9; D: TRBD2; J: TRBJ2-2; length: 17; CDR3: CASSVGLAGGPRGELFF; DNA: TGTGCCAGCAGCGTAGGACTAGCGGGAGGGCCGCGCGGGGAGCTGTTTTTT
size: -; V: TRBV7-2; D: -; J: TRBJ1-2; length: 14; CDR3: CASSLSVEIYGYTF; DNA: TGTGCCAGCAGCTTAAGTGTAGAAATCTATGGCTACACCTTC
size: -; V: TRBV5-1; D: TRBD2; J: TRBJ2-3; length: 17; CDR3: CASSLGLAVISTDTQYF; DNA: TGCGCCAGCAGCTTGGGGCTAGCGGTAATTAGCACAGATACGCAGTATTTT
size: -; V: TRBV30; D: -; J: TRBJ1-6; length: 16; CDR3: CAWSPSGAGGRSPLHF; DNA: TGTGCCTGGAGTCCTTCAGGGGCCGGCGGACGTTCACCCCTCCACTTT
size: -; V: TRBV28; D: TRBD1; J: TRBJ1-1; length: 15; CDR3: CASSLTGGSNTEAFF; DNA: TGTGCCAGCAGTCTTACAGGGGGTTCGAACACTGAAGCTTTCTTT
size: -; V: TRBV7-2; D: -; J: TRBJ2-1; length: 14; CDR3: CASSSNGFNNEQFF; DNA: TGTGCCAGCAGTTCGAACGGGTTTAACAATGAGCAGTTCTTC
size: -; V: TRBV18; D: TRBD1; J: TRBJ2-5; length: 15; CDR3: CASSTTGAAQETQYF; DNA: TGTGCCAGCTCCACTACAGGGGCCGCCCAAGAGACCCAGTACTTC
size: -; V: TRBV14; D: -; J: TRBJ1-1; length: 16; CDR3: CASSQFTTGTWYEAFF; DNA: TGTGCCAGCAGCCAATTCACGACAGGAACTTGGTATGAAGCTTTCTTT
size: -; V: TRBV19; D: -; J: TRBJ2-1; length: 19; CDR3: CASSIPSPLRYSSYNEQFF; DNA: TGTGCCAGTAGTATTCCCTCCCCCCTCAGGTATAGCTCCTACAATGAGCAGTTCTTC
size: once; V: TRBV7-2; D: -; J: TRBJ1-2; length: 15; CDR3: CASSLVLGGYYGYTF; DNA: TGTGCCAGCAGCTTAGTCTTAGGGGGTTACTATGGCTACACCTTC
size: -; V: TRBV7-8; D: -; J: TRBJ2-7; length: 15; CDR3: CASSLEEGTTYEQYF; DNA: TGTGCCAGCAGCTTAGAGGAGGGTACGACCTACGAGCAGTACTTC
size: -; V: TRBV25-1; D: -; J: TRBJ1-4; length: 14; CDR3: CASAGTSGNEKLFF; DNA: TGTGCCAGCGCTGGGACAAGCGGAAATGAAAAACTGTTTTTT
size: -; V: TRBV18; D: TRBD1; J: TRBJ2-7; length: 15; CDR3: CASSPIGTGMNEQYF; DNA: TGTGCCAGCTCACCAATCGGGACAGGGATGAACGAGCAGTACTTC
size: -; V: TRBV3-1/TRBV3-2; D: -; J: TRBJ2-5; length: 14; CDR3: CASSQERQQETQYF; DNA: TGTGCCAGCAGCCAAGAACGACAGCAAGAGACCCAGTACTTC
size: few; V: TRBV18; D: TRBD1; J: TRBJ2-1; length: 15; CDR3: CASSPIQGVYNEQFF; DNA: TGTGCCAGCTCACCGATACAGGGGGTTTACAATGAGCAGTTCTTC
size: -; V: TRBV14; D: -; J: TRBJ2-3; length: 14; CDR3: CASSQARGSGTQYF; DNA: TGTGCCAGCAGCCAGGCTCGAGGGTCTGGTACGCAGTATTTT
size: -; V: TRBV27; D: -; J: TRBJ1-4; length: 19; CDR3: CASSSRNAGRAGTNEKLFF; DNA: TGTGCCAGCAGTTCTCGAAATGCAGGACGGGCGGGAACTAATGAAAAACTGTTTTTT
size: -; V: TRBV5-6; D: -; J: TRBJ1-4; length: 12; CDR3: CASSSGNEKLFF; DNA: TGTGCCAGCAGCTCGGGAAATGAAAAACTGTTTTTT
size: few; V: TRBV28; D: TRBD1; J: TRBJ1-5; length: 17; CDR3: CASTIGLLGTGRQPQHF; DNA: TGTGCCAGCACGATAGGACTACTTGGGACAGGTAGGCAGCCCCAGCATTTT
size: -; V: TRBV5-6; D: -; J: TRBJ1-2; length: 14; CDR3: CASSLAYGQRGYTF; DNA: TGTGCCAGCAGCTTGGCTTACGGACAGCGTGGCTACACCTTC
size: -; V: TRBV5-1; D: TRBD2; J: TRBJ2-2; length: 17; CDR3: CASSSHSGGTNTGELFF; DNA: TGCGCCAGCAGCTCACATAGCGGGGGGACGAACACCGGGGAGCTGTTTTTT
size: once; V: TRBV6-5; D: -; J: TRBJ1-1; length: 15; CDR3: CASIPTGTGGTEAFF; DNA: TGTGCCAGCATCCCTACCGGGACGGGGGGGACTGAAGCTTTCTTT
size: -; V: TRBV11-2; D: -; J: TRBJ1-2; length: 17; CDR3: CASTALSSGIRGYGYTF; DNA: TGTGCCAGCACCGCTCTAAGTTCAGGGATTCGAGGCTATGGCTACACCTTC
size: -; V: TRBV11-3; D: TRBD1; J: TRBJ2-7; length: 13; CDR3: CASSQTGAGEQYF; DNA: TGTGCCAGCAGCCAGACAGGGGCGGGAGAGCAGTACTTC
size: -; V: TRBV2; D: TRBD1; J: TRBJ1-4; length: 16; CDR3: CASSPGTGALYEKLFF; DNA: TGTGCCAGCAGCCCCGGGACAGGGGCACTTTATGAAAAACTGTTTTTT
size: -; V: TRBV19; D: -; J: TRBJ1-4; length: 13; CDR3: CASSIQYNEKLFF; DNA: TGTGCCAGTAGTATACAGTATAATGAAAAACTGTTTTTT
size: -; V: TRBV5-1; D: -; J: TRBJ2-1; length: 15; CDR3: CASSSVGTLYNEQFF; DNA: TGCGCCAGCAGCTCTGTCGGGACACTTTACAATGAGCAGTTCTTC
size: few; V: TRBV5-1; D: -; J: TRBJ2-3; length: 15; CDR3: CASSLAGRVSDTQYF; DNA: TGCGCCAGCAGCTTGGCCGGCAGGGTCTCAGATACGCAGTATTTT
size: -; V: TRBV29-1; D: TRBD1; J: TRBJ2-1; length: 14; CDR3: CSVDRDRDYNEQFF; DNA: TGCAGCGTAGACCGGGACAGGGACTACAATGAGCAGTTCTTC
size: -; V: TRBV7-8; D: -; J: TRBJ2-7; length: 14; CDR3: CASSLGARGYEQYF; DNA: TGTGCCAGCAGCTTAGGAGCCAGGGGTTACGAGCAGTACTTC
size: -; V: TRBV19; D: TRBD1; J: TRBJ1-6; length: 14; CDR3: CASSRDRDNSPLHF; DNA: TGTGCCAGTAGCCGGGACAGGGATAATTCACCCCTCCACTTT
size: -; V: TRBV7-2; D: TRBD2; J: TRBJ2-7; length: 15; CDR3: CASSLTAGGLYEQYF; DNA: TGTGCCAGCAGCTTAACGGCGGGGGGGCTGTACGAGCAGTACTTC
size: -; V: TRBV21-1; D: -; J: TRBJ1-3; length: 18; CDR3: CASSKDLHTGEAGNTIYF; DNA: TGTGCCAGCAGCAAAGACCTTCATACAGGGGAGGCTGGAAACACCATATATTTT
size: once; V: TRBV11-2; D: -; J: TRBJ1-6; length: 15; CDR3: CASSFTGGYNSPLHF; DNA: TGTGCCAGCAGCTTTACGGGGGGCTATAATTCACCCCTCCACTTT
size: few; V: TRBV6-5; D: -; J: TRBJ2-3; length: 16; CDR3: CASSYLGPVSTDTQYF; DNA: TGTGCCAGCAGTTATTTGGGGCCGGTCAGCACAGATACGCAGTATTTT
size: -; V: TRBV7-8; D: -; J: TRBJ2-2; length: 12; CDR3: CASSLSLRELFF; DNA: TGTGCCAGCAGCCTAAGCTTACGGGAGCTGTTTTTT
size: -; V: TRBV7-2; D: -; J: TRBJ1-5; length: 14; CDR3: CASSLNRDRGPQHF; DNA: TGTGCCAGCAGCCTAAACAGGGACCGCGGGCCCCAGCATTTT
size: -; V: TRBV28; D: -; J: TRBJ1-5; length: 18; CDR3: CASSAPGGGSGGGQPQHF; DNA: TGTGCCAGCAGTGCTCCCGGGGGGGGGTCCGGGGGCGGTCAGCCCCAGCATTTT
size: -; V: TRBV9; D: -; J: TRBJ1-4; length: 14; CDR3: CASSVGAHPGKLFF; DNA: TGTGCCAGCAGCGTAGGGGCCCACCCCGGAAAACTGTTTTTT
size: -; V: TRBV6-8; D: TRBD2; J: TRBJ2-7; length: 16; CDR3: CASSDPRTRSVYEQYF; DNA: TGTGCCAGCAGTGACCCTCGGACTAGATCAGTCTACGAGCAGTACTTC
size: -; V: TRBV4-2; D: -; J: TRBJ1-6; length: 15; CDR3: CASSPGFERASPLHF; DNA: TGTGCCAGCAGCCCGGGTTTTGAAAGAGCTTCACCCCTCCACTTT
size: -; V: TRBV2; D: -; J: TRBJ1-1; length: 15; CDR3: CASSEERGMNTEAFF; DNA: TGTGCCAGCAGTGAAGAGCGGGGGATGAACACTGAAGCTTTCTTT